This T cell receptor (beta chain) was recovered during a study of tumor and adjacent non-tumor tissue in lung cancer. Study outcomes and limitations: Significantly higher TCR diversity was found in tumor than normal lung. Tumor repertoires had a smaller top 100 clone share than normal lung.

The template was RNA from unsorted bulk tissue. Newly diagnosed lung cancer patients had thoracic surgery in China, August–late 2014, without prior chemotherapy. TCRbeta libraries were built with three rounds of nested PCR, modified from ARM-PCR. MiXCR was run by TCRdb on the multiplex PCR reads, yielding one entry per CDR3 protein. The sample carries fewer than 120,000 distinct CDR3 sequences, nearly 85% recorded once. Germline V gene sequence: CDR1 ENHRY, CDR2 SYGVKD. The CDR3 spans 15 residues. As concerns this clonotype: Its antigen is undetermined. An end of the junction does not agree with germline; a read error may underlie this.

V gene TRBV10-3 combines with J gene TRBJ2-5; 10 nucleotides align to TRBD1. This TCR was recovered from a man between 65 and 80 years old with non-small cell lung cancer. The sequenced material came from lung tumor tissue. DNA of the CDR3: TGTGCCATCAGTTCGACAGGGGGCGCGGGAGAGACCCACTACTTC. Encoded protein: CAISSTGGAGETHYF.